This TCR beta chain was captured by sequencing in a study of radiotherapy plus CTLA-4 blockade in lung cancer (dated by TCRdb to between 2018 and 2020). Study-wide context: Objective responses occurred in roughly a sixth of enrolled patients, and over 30% achieved disease control. Points the paper makes about the study in general: The strongest predictors of response, as reported, were early dynamic changes in blood T cell clones along with a rise in serum interferon-beta after radiation. TCR clones derived from tumors expanded in peripheral blood after treatment with radiotherapy and ipilimumab.

The method behind the library was the immunoSEQ multiplex PCR assay. In TCRdb, the immuneACCESS table is reduced to in-frame sequences with V and J assigned. These tables do not hold every clone; where another copy was compared, an unresolved V gene accounts for under half, and the others remain unexplained. A total of 25,000 to 35,000 clones appear in this sample, 80% to 90% of them only once. Clones ranked in the top ten supply approximately 23% of the sample. A note on this clone: It has no known antigen specificity. No per-base quality is available; no much larger clone lies one base away.

Focal radiation therapy combined with CTLA-4 blockade (ipilimumab) was tested in patients with chemo-refractory metastatic non-small-cell lung cancer. This TCR derives from a human donor with non-small cell lung cancer that progressed on radiotherapy plus ipilimumab. Sample: peripheral blood, taken from a patient treated with radiotherapy plus ipilimumab.

CDR3 loop: CASSQQGMDSPLHF. The DNA is TGCGCCAGCAGCCAACAGGGGATGGATTCACCCCTCCACTTT. The sequence is built from TRBV5-1 and TRBJ1-6; a stretch of 7 junction bases matches TRBD1. Trimming accounts for 4 bases at V and 8 bases at J, while the number of junction bases matched to no gene is 6. The CDR3, from cysteine to phenylalanine, totals 14 residues. Only CDR3 DNA is held: 42 bases, read in frame from base 1. Per the germline V gene, SGHRS is the CDR1 and YFSETQ is the CDR2. The variable domain in full, with residues beyond the CDR3 obtained from the reference TRBV5-1 and TRBJ1-6 genes, is KAGVTQTPRYLIKTRGQQVTLSCSPISGHRSVSWYQQTPGQGLQFLFEYFSETQRNKGNFPGRFSGRQFSNSRSEMNVSTLELGDSALYLCASSQQGMDSPLHFGNGTRLTVT.